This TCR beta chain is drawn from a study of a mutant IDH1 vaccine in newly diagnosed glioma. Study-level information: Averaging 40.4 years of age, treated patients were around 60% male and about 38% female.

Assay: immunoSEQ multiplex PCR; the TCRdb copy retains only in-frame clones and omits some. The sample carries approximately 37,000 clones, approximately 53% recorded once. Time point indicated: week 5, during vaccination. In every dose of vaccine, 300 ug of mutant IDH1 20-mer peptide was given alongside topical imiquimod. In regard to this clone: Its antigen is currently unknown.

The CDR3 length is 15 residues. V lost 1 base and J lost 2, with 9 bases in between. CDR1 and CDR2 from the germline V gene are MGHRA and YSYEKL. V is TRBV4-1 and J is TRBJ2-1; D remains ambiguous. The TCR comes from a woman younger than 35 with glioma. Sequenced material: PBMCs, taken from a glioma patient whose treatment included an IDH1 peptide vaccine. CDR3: CASSQVDAPYNEQFF. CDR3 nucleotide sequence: TGCGCCAGCAGCCAAGTTGATGCGCCCTACAATGAGCAGTTCTTC.